This entry is about one TCR beta chain. Its cognate antigen has yet to be identified. Nothing much larger sits one base from this clone, and base qualities are not available. The junction shows trimming of 4 bases on V and 1 base on J, plus 8 bases between the germline ends. The germline V gene provides CDR1 SGHVS and CDR2 FQNEAQ. From its cysteine to its phenylalanine, the CDR3 spans 13 amino acids. Only the CDR3 portion is preserved as DNA: 39 bases, with reading frame beginning at the first base. TCRbeta CDR3 regions were amplified from genomic DNA using the immunoSEQ Assay, a bias-controlled multiplex PCR. Turning to the authors' computational methods: The number of nucleated cells in each sample was estimated by amplification of reference gene primers within the assay. Sequence reads were collapsed and filtered to measure the absolute abundance of every unique TCRbeta CDR3 rearrangement. For each sample, productive Simpson clonality was calculated as the square root of Simpson's diversity index across productive rearrangements. Sourced from immuneACCESS, this table was stored by TCRdb with only in-frame sequences that have V and J called. A share of the clones is absent; for the studies checked, an unresolved V gene accounts for under half, and the remainder has no known explanation. V and J calls and clone size follow that table, whereas D and trimming were derived from the DNA. The sample records 310,000 or so clones, around nine tenths of which are singletons. The ten top clones hold approximately 10% of the sample.

The data derive from a study of blood T cell repertoires in COVID-19 (dated by TCRdb to 2020 to 2022). About the investigation overall: Samples covering the acute and convalescent phases of COVID-19 were provided by collaborators in the United States, Italy and Spain. The material from the prospective study consisted of cDNA or gDNA derived from T cells, B-cell-depleted T cells, or PBMCs. Subjects who had been exposed to COVID-19, were actively infected with it, or had recovered from it provided the deeply sampled blood TCRbeta repertoires that made up the dataset. The repertoires were released in a freely available public database intended as a resource for research on the immune response to SARS-CoV-2. The samples were drawn from the first 160 participants of the ongoing ImmuneRACE study and from 950 to 1,500 subjects provided by 6 global collaborators. Sample metadata almost always included a de-identified subject ID, COVID-19 status, age in years and sex. Where available, HLA class I and class II types were obtained from metadata supplied by the sample provider rather than from assay-based typing. Results the study describes overall, beyond this receptor: The amount of clinical and demographic metadata varied by source and participant and was provided uncurated.

At one collaborating source in Seattle, patients were enrolled during active infection and were followed longitudinally through the course of disease. The collaborating institutions used their own protocols to collect whole blood in K2EDTA tubes. Collaborator samples were shipped for TCRbeta analysis as frozen whole blood, isolated PBMCs, or DNA extracted from either sample type. Sequencing was carried out using peripheral blood. The receptor's source is a woman in her twenties or thirties with COVID-19, enrolled during active disease. The chain was built from TRBV7-8 and TRBJ2-7; matching of 6 bases hints at TRBD2 as the D gene. The nucleotides are TGTGCCAGCAGCTGGGGACTTTCCTACGAGCAGTACTTC. It translates as CASSWGLSYEQYF.